These T cell receptor beta chains were read from a single sample in a study of OX40 agonist ivuxolimab in advanced cancers. Profiling relied on immunoSEQ multiplex PCR, and the TCRdb table lists in-frame clones only, not all of them. This table has some 90,000 clones, roughly 91% appearing once. The material was CD4+ or CD8+ T cells sorted from blood, obtained in a trial of the OX40 agonist ivuxolimab. The receptors stem from an adult with an advanced solid tumor such as melanoma, head and neck, liver or kidney cancer. CDR3s include the opening cysteine and the closing phenylalanine or tryptophan. D genes are given only for firm matches. Some rows mark clone size as missing; the rest say once, few, many or name a class of expanded clone.

V gene	D gene	J gene	clone size	CDR3 DNA	CDR3 protein
TRBV7-9	-	TRBJ2-3	-	TGTGCCAGCAGCTCACTTGGGCAACACACAGATACGCAGTATTTT	CASSSLGQHTDTQYF
TRBV5-1	-	TRBJ1-2	-	TGCGCCAGCAGCTTGGATCTGAGGACTACCTATGGCTACACCTTC	CASSLDLRTTYGYTF
TRBV30	-	TRBJ2-1	-	TGTGCCTGGAGCGGGCTCCGGATGGATGAGCAGTTCTTC	CAWSGLRMDEQFF
TRBV2	TRBD2	TRBJ2-5	-	TGTGCCAAGACTGGCGGGAGTGTTGGAGAGACCCAGTACTTC	CAKTGGSVGETQYF
TRBV7-2	-	TRBJ2-7	-	TGTGCCAGCAGCAATGACCGGGACCGAACCTACGAGCAGTACTTC	CASSNDRDRTYEQYF
TRBV5-5	TRBD1	TRBJ2-1	-	TGTGCCAGCAGCCTGGGACAGGGTGGCGATGAGCAGTTCTTC	CASSLGQGGDEQFF
TRBV5-6	TRBD2	TRBJ2-2	-	TGTGCCAGCAGCTGGACTAGCGGGAGTAGTGGGGGGGAGCTGTTTTTT	CASSWTSGSSGGELFF
TRBV28	-	TRBJ1-2	-	TGTGCCAGCAGTTTCTGGGGGGGAGGCTACACCTTC	CASSFWGGGYTF
TRBV5-1	-	TRBJ2-7	-	TGCGCCAGCAGCTCTGGGGGGACCTACGAGCAGTACTTC	CASSSGGTYEQYF
TRBV15	-	TRBJ2-2	once	TGTGCCACCAGCAGAATGCCCGGGGTGAACACCGGGGAGCTGTTTTTT	CATSRMPGVNTGELFF
TRBV28	-	TRBJ1-5	few	TGTGCCAGCAGTTATTATAGCAATCAGCCCCAGCATTTT	CASSYYSNQPQHF
TRBV4-3	TRBD2	TRBJ2-3	-	TGCGCCAGCAGCCAAGGTGCTAGCGGGGGGGGCCTTAGCACAGATACGCAGTATTTT	CASSQGASGGGLSTDTQYF
TRBV7-2	TRBD2	TRBJ2-7	-	TGTGCCAGCAGCTTGGCCAGCGGGGATACCTACGAGCAGTACTTC	CASSLASGDTYEQYF
TRBV5-1	-	TRBJ2-5	-	TGCGCCAGCAGCTTAACCCAAGAGACCCAGTACTTC	CASSLTQETQYF
TRBV5-1	TRBD1	TRBJ2-7	-	TGCGCCAGCAGCCCCGGGACAGGGGGCGGGGAGCAGTACTTC	CASSPGTGGGEQYF
TRBV5-4	-	TRBJ2-2	-	TGTGCCAGCAGCTTCGCCCCCGGGGAGCTGTTTTTT	CASSFAPGELFF
TRBV30	-	TRBJ2-2	-	TGTGCCTGGAGTGTCCAGTTCGCGAACACCGGGGAGCTGTTTTTT	CAWSVQFANTGELFF
TRBV5-1	TRBD1	TRBJ2-2	-	TGCGCCAGCAGCTTGATTGGGGGACAGGGAATGTACGGGGAGCTGTTTTTT	CASSLIGGQGMYGELFF
TRBV19	TRBD2	TRBJ2-7	-	TGTGCCAGTAGTATTGCGGGAGGGCCTCGTTACGAGCAGTACTTC	CASSIAGGPRYEQYF
TRBV10-3	-	TRBJ1-1	-	TGTGCCATCAAAGGGTGGAGGGCGGGGAACACTGAAGCTTTCTTT	CAIKGWRAGNTEAFF